Listed here are 31 T cell receptor beta chains from one sample, sequenced in a study of T cells in tuberculosis (dated by TCRdb to 2017 to 2018). After being thawed and rested overnight, PBMC were stained with GMM-loaded CD1B tetramer, a Live/Dead dye and anti-CD3, and were then sorted on a FACS Aria II. C32 glucose monomycolate purified from Rhodococcus equi was loaded onto CD1B tetramers. The library was produced with the immunoSEQ multiplex PCR assay. TCRdb retrieved this table from immuneACCESS and kept in-frame rearrangements only. Not all clones are present; in checked studies, unresolved V genes account for under half, and no reason is known for the remainder. This sample comprises 80,000 to 90,000 clones, roughly 90% of them detected only once. Approximately 2% of the sample rests with the top ten. Input material: CD1b-GMM tetramer-negative cells sorted from PBMCs. The sample's cell subset or site, from its label and the paper: T cells not binding CD1B-GMM tetramer, sorted from same donor. The origin of the receptors is an adult woman with latent tuberculosis.

The chain uses TRBV6-6 and TRBJ1-5, with TRBD1 matching 7 bases. J gave up 16 bases and V 6 bases, and 18 bases lay outside the gene matches. CDR1 and CDR2 from the germline V gene are MNHNY and SVGAGI (reference sequence). The CDR3 extends over 14 amino acids. The CDR3 DNA reads TGTGCCAGCAGCTTGGAGGGGACAGCCACTTTTCAACATTTT. It translates to CASSLEGTATFQHF.

This chain links TRBV25-1 with TRBJ2-1; 7 bases are a match to TRBD2. This CDR3 has 15 amino acids. Looked up from germline, CDR1 is MGHDK and CDR2 is SYGVNS. The V gene end was trimmed by 3 bases and the J gene end by 4 bases; junction bases not matched to a gene: 6. The CDR3, as DNA: TGTGCCAGCAGTGACCTAGCGGAGAAATACAATGAGCAGTTCTTC. It codes for CASSDLAEKYNEQFF.

This chain connects TRBV6-1 to TRBJ2-1, with 7 nucleotides matching TRBD2. Germline V CDR1 and CDR2: MNHNS, SASEGT. CDR3 length equals 15 residues. Losses at the gene ends were 6 bases for V and 0 bases for J; bases not matched to a gene: 5. DNA of the CDR3: TGTGCCAGCAGAGCAGCGGGGTCCTCCTACAATGAGCAGTTCTTC. Translation gives CASRAAGSSYNEQFF.

The chain recombines TRBV19 with TRBJ1-1, with D uncertain. The germline V gene has CDR1 LNHDA and CDR2 SQIVND (reference sequence). CDR3 size: 17 residues. V was pared by 3 bases and J by 3 bases, with 20 bases between. The CDR3 sequence: CASSMPRSSYLDTEAFF. CDR3 nucleotides: TGTGCCAGTAGTATGCCGAGATCCTCCTATCTAGACACTGAAGCTTTCTTT.

The chain links TRBV7-3 to TRBJ2-1; 14 bases fit TRBD2. J lost 7 bases, V lost 3 bases, and 8 bases had no gene match. There are 17 residues in the CDR3. Germline V gives CDR1 SGHTA, CDR2 FQGTGA. In DNA form, the CDR3 reads TGTGCCAGCAGCTTGAACCCGGGACTAGCGGGGGTAAATGAGCAGTTCTTC. It codes for CASSLNPGLAGVNEQFF.

The rearrangement links TRBV6-5 to TRBJ1-3; D unclear. V lost 7 bases to trimming and J lost 4 bases, with 17 bases between them. Looked up from germline, CDR1 is MNHEY and CDR2 is SVGAGI. This CDR3 has 15 amino acids. This CDR3 is CASKWGTGRGNTIYF. CDR3 DNA sequence: TGTGCCAGCAAATGGGGAACGGGGAGAGGAAACACCATATATTTT.

On this clone itself: Germline and junction disagree at one end, which may indicate a read error. The chain combines TRBV7-7 with TRBJ2-3; TRBD1 or TRBD2 may be the D gene (6 bases each). This CDR3 has 15 residues. Germline V CDR1 and CDR2: SSHAT, FNYEAQ (reference sequence). The CDR3 DNA reads as TGTGCTAGCAGCTTAGGGGGGACTAGCACAGATACGCAGTATTTT. Translation: CASSLGGTSTDTQYF. The full variable domain, rest sourced from reference TRBV7-7 and TRBJ2-3, is GAGVSQSPRYKVTKRGQDVTLRCDPISSHATLYWYQQALGQGPEFLTYFNYEAQPDKSGLPSDRFSAERPEGSISTLTIQRTEQRDSAMYRCASSLGGTSTDTQYFGPGTRLTVL.

The J gene is TRBJ2-5, the V gene TRBV30; TRBD1 is a possible D gene (6 bases). V lost 3 bases and J 5 bases, leaving 7 bases between the germline ends. The germline V gene encodes CDR1 GTSNPN and CDR2 SVGIG (reference sequence). This CDR3 has 11 residues. The CDR3: CAWRRGETQYF. CDR3 bases: TGTGCCTGGAGGAGGGGGGAGACCCAGTACTTC.

CDR3 in amino acids: CASSARGFDEQYV. The DNA for the CDR3 is TGTGCCAGTTCAGCTCGGGGATTCGACGAGCAGTACGTC. The rearrangement links TRBV6-5 to TRBJ2-7, with D maybe TRBD2 (5 bases). V gave up 9 bases and J gave up 5 bases, with 17 bases separating them. The CDR3 sequence is 13 residues long. Germline lookup yields CDR1 MNHEY and CDR2 SVGAGI.

The chain employs TRBV6-1 and TRBJ2-7, with TRBD1 identical over 7 bases. V dropped 6 bases and J dropped 3; count of bases not matched to a gene: 11. The germline CDR1 and CDR2 sequences are MNHNS and SASEGT. The CDR3 length is 15 residues. The chain's CDR3 is CASRTDRDPFYEQYF. The CDR3 nucleotides are TGTGCCAGCAGAACCGACAGGGATCCCTTCTACGAGCAGTACTTC.

The gene calls are TRBV13 and TRBJ2-5, with TRBD1 as a possible D gene (6 bases). This CDR3 contains 17 residues. Germline CDR1 and CDR2: PRHDT and FYEKMQ (reference sequence). V shed 0 bases and J shed 1 base, with 15 bases lying between them. The CDR3 region has the DNA TGTGCCAGCAGCTTAGGCCCCCTGGGGGCTAGCCAAGAGACCCAGTACTTC. Amino acid sequence: CASSLGPLGASQETQYF. Variable domain in full (rest from reference TRBV13 and TRBJ2-5): AAGVIQSPRHLIKEKRETATLKCYPIPRHDTVYWYQQGPGQDPQFLISFYEKMQSDKGSIPDRFSAQQFSDYHSELNMSSLELGDSALYFCASSLGPLGASQETQYFGPGTRLLVL.

The V gene is TRBV6-1, the J gene TRBJ2-6, with D tentatively TRBD1 (5 bases). Trimming removed 5 bases at V and 4 bases at J, with 12 bases between. The CDR3 is made up of 15 amino acids. Germline lookup yields CDR1 MNHNS and CDR2 SASEGT. The CDR3 bases are TGTGCCAGCAGTTCCCAGGGTTCCGGGGCCAACGTCCTGACTTTC. This translates into CASSSQGSGANVLTF.

The chain employs TRBV9 and TRBJ2-7, with D hard to call. V lost 4 bases, J lost 4 bases, and 9 bases lay in between. In germline, CDR1 is SGDLS, CDR2 YYNGEE. The CDR3 contains 12 residues. The CDR3 protein is CASSHTEYEQYV. For the CDR3, the DNA is TGTGCCAGCAGCCATACAGAGTACGAGCAGTACGTC.

V and J are TRBV5-8 and TRBJ1-6; maybe TRBD1 (6 bases). The CDR3 has 15 amino acids. V was pared by 0 bases and J by 11 bases, with 15 bases between. Germline V lookup: CDR1 SGHTS, CDR2 YDEGEE. The CDR3 protein is CASSLDGTKGPPLHF. In DNA, the CDR3 is TGTGCCAGCAGCTTGGACGGGACAAAGGGACCACCCCTCCACTTT.

The rearrangement joins TRBV6-6 to TRBJ2-3; 8 bases line up with TRBD2. V was pared by 7 bases and J by 1 base, with 7 bases of the junction left unmatched. This CDR3 contains 15 residues. Germline CDR1 reads MNHNY; CDR2 reads SVGAGI (reference sequence). The CDR3 bases are TGTGCCAGCAAAGGGGCGGGGGGCCGCACAGATACGCAGTATTTT. Residues: CASKGAGGRTDTQYF.

The V gene is TRBV30, the J gene TRBJ2-2, with D possibly being TRBD2 (5 bases). V dropped 2 bases and J dropped 4 bases, with 14 bases sitting between them. Germline-derived CDR1 and CDR2 are GTSNPN and SVGIG (reference sequence). The CDR3 loop spans 15 amino acids. CDR3 nucleotides: TGTGCCTGGAGTAGGGCTAGCCGGGGCACCGGGGAGCTGTTTTTT. Translated, it gives CAWSRASRGTGELFF.

V gene TRBV28 combines with J gene TRBJ2-1; 9 bases fit TRBD1. Losses at the gene ends were 5 bases for V and 6 bases for J; bases not matched to a gene: 8. Germline lookup yields CDR1 MDHEN and CDR2 SYDVKM. The CDR3 has 15 amino acids. CDR3 in amino acids: CASSLGDRVINEQFF. CDR3 nucleotide sequence: TGTGCCAGCAGTCTGGGGGACAGGGTGATCAATGAGCAGTTCTTC.

This chain links TRBV5-6 with TRBJ2-1; possibly TRBD1 for D (5 bases). CDR1 and CDR2 from the germline V gene are SGHDT and YYEEEE. The CDR3 length is 14 residues. V was clipped by 7 bases and J by 3 bases, with 14 bases between them. For the CDR3, the DNA is TGTGCCAGCCTCCAGGGAATGGGCTACAATGAGCAGTTCTTC. Protein sequence: CASLQGMGYNEQFF.

The V gene is TRBV13, the J gene TRBJ1-1; perhaps TRBD1 as D (5 bases). The CDR3 has 15 residues. CDR1 PRHDT and CDR2 FYEKMQ come from the germline V gene (reference sequence). The V gene lost 1 base and the J gene lost 0 bases, with 9 bases spanning the gap. CDR3 amino acids: CASSLEGLVNTEAFF. The CDR3 region has the DNA TGTGCCAGCAGCTTAGAGGGGCTTGTGAACACTGAAGCTTTCTTT. Filled out from reference TRBV13 and TRBJ1-1, the complete variable domain reads AAGVIQSPRHLIKEKRETATLKCYPIPRHDTVYWYQQGPGQDPQFLISFYEKMQSDKGSIPDRFSAQQFSDYHSELNMSSLELGDSALYFCASSLEGLVNTEAFFGQGTRLTVV.

The rearrangement joins TRBV7-2 to TRBJ2-7; TRBD2 might be the D (6 bases). Germline lookup yields CDR1 SGHTA and CDR2 FQGNSA. The CDR3 consists of 13 residues. V was cut by 3 bases and J by 5 bases, with 11 bases left in between. The CDR3 protein is CASSFLGLNEQYV. DNA of the CDR3: TGTGCCAGCAGCTTTCTGGGACTCAACGAGCAGTACGTC.

The V and J genes are TRBV7-9 and TRBJ2-2, with 8 bases that match TRBD2. V lost 4 bases and J lost 6; bases outside the gene matches: 4. The CDR3 covers 14 residues. The germline V gene has CDR1 SEHNR and CDR2 FQNEAQ (reference sequence). For the CDR3, the DNA is TGTGCCAGCAGCTCCGGGACTAGATCCGGGGAGCTGTTTTTT. It translates to CASSSGTRSGELFF. Supplemented by reference TRBV7-9 and TRBJ2-2, the full variable domain reads DTGVSQNPRHKITKRGQNVTFRCDPISEHNRLYWYRQTLGQGPEFLTYFQNEAQLEKSRLLSDRFSAERPKGSFSTLEIQRTEQGDSAMYLCASSSGTRSGELFFGEGSRLTVL.

This sequence joins TRBV5-6 and TRBJ1-6, with 8 bases lining up with TRBD1. Germline CDR1 and CDR2: SGHDT and YYEEEE. The CDR3 is made up of 16 amino acids. Germline trimming cut 4 bases from V and 3 bases from J; bases unmatched to any gene: 6. The CDR3 region is CASSPSTGDYNSPLHF. The CDR3 DNA reads as TGTGCCAGCAGCCCCTCGACAGGGGACTATAATTCACCCCTCCACTTT.

The chain links TRBV30 to TRBJ1-2; D is unclear. The CDR3 contains 10 residues. V lost 8 bases and J 4 bases, leaving 8 bases between the germline ends. CDR1 is GTSNPN and CDR2 is SVGIG in the germline V gene (reference sequence). As DNA, the CDR3 is TGTGCCGGGCAGTTCTATGGCTACACCTTC. As protein: CAGQFYGYTF.

This clone has just one count. The chain uses TRBV19 and TRBJ1-1, with TRBD1 identical over 9 bases. Losses at the gene ends were 6 bases for V and 1 base for J; bases not matched to a gene: 3. From germline, CDR1 is LNHDA and CDR2 SQIVND (reference sequence). The CDR3 loop spans 14 amino acids. The CDR3 spells CASRIQGANTEAFF. DNA of the CDR3: TGTGCCAGTAGAATACAGGGGGCGAACACTGAAGCTTTCTTT.

This chain uses TRBV29-1 with TRBJ2-1, with D perhaps TRBD2 (7 bases). Germline CDR1 is SQVTM and CDR2 is ANQGSEA. The CDR3 consists of 15 residues. V was trimmed by 4 bases and J by 1 base, leaving 14 bases between them. CDR3 sequence (DNA): TGCAGCGTTGTGCTGGCGGGGGCTTCCTACAATGAGCAGTTCTTC. Protein sequence: CSVVLAGASYNEQFF.

This sequence joins TRBV20-1 and TRBJ2-1; D ambiguous. This CDR3 comprises 11 residues. The V gene's germline CDR1 is DFQATT and CDR2 SNEGSKA (reference sequence). Trimming pared 0 bases from V and 15 bases from J, leaving 12 bases between. The CDR3 sequence: CSARDPLKLFF. DNA for the CDR3: TGCAGTGCTAGAGACCCCCTGAAACTGTTCTTC.

The chain combines TRBV27 with TRBJ2-4, with 7 nucleotides matching TRBD1. The CDR3 runs to 17 residues. The V and J ends lost 4 bases and 4 bases, in that order; junction bases with no gene match: 13. The V gene's germline CDR1 is MNHEY and CDR2 SMNVEV (reference sequence). CDR3 coding DNA: TGTGCCAGCAGTTCTACGCCGACAGGGATGGAGAAAAACATTCAGTACTTC. Its translation is CASSSTPTGMEKNIQYF.

V and J are TRBV6-5 and TRBJ1-4; maybe TRBD1 (5 bases). V gave up 0 bases and J gave up 7 bases, with 12 bases separating them. This CDR3 is 15 amino acids long. The germline CDR1 and CDR2 sequences are MNHEY and SVGAGI. The CDR3 DNA reads TGTGCCAGCAGTTACTCGTGGCAGGGAAGTGAAAAACTGTTTTTT. Protein: CASSYSWQGSEKLFF.

The chain recombines TRBV19 with TRBJ2-3; TRBD2 matches 10 bases. V shed 7 bases, J shed 5 bases, and the junction held 6 bases outside the gene matches. This CDR3 has 14 residues. Germline-derived CDR1 and CDR2 are LNHDA and SQIVND (reference sequence). For the CDR3, the DNA is TGTGCCAGTAAGCGGGGGGGCAATGGAGATACGCAGTATTTT. This translates into CASKRGGNGDTQYF.

This clone is medium-sized by share. The chain recombines TRBV2 with TRBJ1-4; D is undetermined. Germline V lookup: CDR1 SNHLY, CDR2 FYNNEI. Trimming left V 7 bases short and J 4 bases short, with 19 bases between. This CDR3 contains 16 residues. The DNA of the CDR3 is TGTGCCAGCATTCCCTCTCGGTACAGTTATAATGAAAAACTGTTTTTT. Translation: CASIPSRYSYNEKLFF.

The rearrangement joins TRBV19 to TRBJ2-2; 11 bases line up with TRBD2. Germline loops: CDR1 LNHDA, CDR2 SQIVND (reference sequence). There are 15 residues in the CDR3. The junction had 3 bases not matched to a gene; V was cut back by 8 bases and J by 1 base. The CDR3 region has the DNA TGTGCCAGTGGAACTAGCGGGGGGAACACCGGGGAGCTGTTTTTT. This gives the protein CASGTSGGNTGELFF.